These T cell receptor beta chains were read from a single sample in a study of cytomegalovirus exposure and HLA in healthy donors. The repertoire was sequenced with immunoSEQ multiplex PCR; TCRdb's copy has only in-frame clones and lacks some. The sample lists under 250,000 clones, around four fifths seen once, with roughly 5.5% in the top ten. The sequenced material came from PBMCs. The receptors originated from a young woman in good health and CMV-seronegative. CDR3s include the opening cysteine and the closing phenylalanine or tryptophan. Each record gives: clone size, J gene, CDR3 length, V gene, D gene, CDR3 DNA, CDR3 protein. The D gene is left open where the match is weak. The size entry is marked missing in some rows and otherwise reads once, few, many or a size class.

clone size: few; J gene: TRBJ1-3; CDR3 length: 15; V gene: TRBV11-2; D gene: .; CDR3 DNA: TGTGCCAGCAGCTCCGGGACACGATGGGGCGACACCATATATTTT; CDR3 protein: CASSSGTRWGDTIYF
clone size: few; J gene: TRBJ2-7; CDR3 length: 15; V gene: TRBV6-5; D gene: TRBD1; CDR3 DNA: TGTGCCAGCAGTTACTCGGGACAGTACCCCAACGAGCAGTACTTC; CDR3 protein: CASSYSGQYPNEQYF
clone size: .; J gene: TRBJ1-4; CDR3 length: 16; V gene: TRBV28; D gene: .; CDR3 DNA: TGTGCCAGCAGTATACCCGGACTCGCCTCTAATGAAAAACTGTTTTTT; CDR3 protein: CASSIPGLASNEKLFF
clone size: once; J gene: TRBJ1-2; CDR3 length: 13; V gene: TRBV19; D gene: .; CDR3 DNA: TGTGCCAGTAATCCCAGGGGAGCGTATGGCTACACCTTC; CDR3 protein: CASNPRGAYGYTF
clone size: .; J gene: TRBJ1-1; CDR3 length: 15; V gene: TRBV28; D gene: .; CDR3 DNA: TGTGCCAGCAATCCCCCTCGGCAGGGAGGTTGGCGAGCTTTCTTT; CDR3 protein: CASNPPRQGGWRAFF
clone size: .; J gene: TRBJ2-2; CDR3 length: 15; V gene: TRBV7-2; D gene: .; CDR3 DNA: TGTGCCAGCAGCTTGTCGGGAGTTAGCACCGGGGAGCTGTTTTTT; CDR3 protein: CASSLSGVSTGELFF
clone size: .; J gene: TRBJ2-1; CDR3 length: 15; V gene: TRBV11-2; D gene: .; CDR3 DNA: TGTGCCAGCAGCTTAGAGCTGACCCTATACAATGAGCAGTTCTTC; CDR3 protein: CASSLELTLYNEQFF
clone size: few; J gene: TRBJ2-7; CDR3 length: 15; V gene: TRBV6-1; D gene: .; CDR3 DNA: TGTGCCAGCAGTCCCCGTGGGTCCCTCTCCTACGAGCAGTACTTC; CDR3 protein: CASSPRGSLSYEQYF
clone size: .; J gene: TRBJ2-3; CDR3 length: 15; V gene: TRBV6-1; D gene: .; CDR3 DNA: TGTGCCAGCAGTGGACTCGGCGAGGGCGCAGATACGCAGTATTTT; CDR3 protein: CASSGLGEGADTQYF
clone size: .; J gene: TRBJ2-1; CDR3 length: 12; V gene: TRBV6-1; D gene: .; CDR3 DNA: TGTGCCAGCAGTGATTACAGCAATGAGCAGTTCTTC; CDR3 protein: CASSDYSNEQFF
clone size: .; J gene: TRBJ2-1; CDR3 length: 15; V gene: TRBV14; D gene: TRBD2; CDR3 DNA: TGTGCCAGCAGCCACGTTAGCGGGGCGTTGGATGAGCAGTTCTTC; CDR3 protein: CASSHVSGALDEQFF
clone size: .; J gene: TRBJ1-2; CDR3 length: 12; V gene: TRBV29-1; D gene: .; CDR3 DNA: TGCAGCGTTGAAGGAGGGACTGGCGGCTACACCTTC; CDR3 protein: CSVEGGTGGYTF
clone size: .; J gene: TRBJ2-7; CDR3 length: 15; V gene: TRBV18; D gene: .; CDR3 DNA: TGTGCCAGCTCACCGGTCCGTCAGGTAACTTACGAGCAGTACTTC; CDR3 protein: CASSPVRQVTYEQYF
clone size: once; J gene: TRBJ2-1; CDR3 length: 11; V gene: TRBV30; D gene: .; CDR3 DNA: TGTGCCTGGAGTGTACTGGGTGAGCAGTTCTTC; CDR3 protein: CAWSVLGEQFF
clone size: .; J gene: TRBJ1-1; CDR3 length: 15; V gene: TRBV6-1; D gene: .; CDR3 DNA: TGTGCCAGCACCCCGGGGGGCAGGGGTATCACTGAAGCTTTCTTT; CDR3 protein: CASTPGGRGITEAFF
clone size: .; J gene: TRBJ2-1; CDR3 length: 14; V gene: TRBV5-1; D gene: .; CDR3 DNA: TGCGCCAGCAGCCCGGGCGACGATGGCAATGAGCAGTTCTTC; CDR3 protein: CASSPGDDGNEQFF
clone size: .; J gene: TRBJ2-7; CDR3 length: 16; V gene: TRBV5-1; D gene: TRBD2; CDR3 DNA: TGCGCCAGCAGCCCCAACCGACTAGCGGGAGGCTACGAGCAGTACTTC; CDR3 protein: CASSPNRLAGGYEQYF
clone size: .; J gene: TRBJ2-3; CDR3 length: 16; V gene: TRBV28; D gene: .; CDR3 DNA: TGTGCCAGCAGGCCTTCGGGCTTCGGATTCACAGATACGCAGTATTTT; CDR3 protein: CASRPSGFGFTDTQYF
clone size: .; J gene: TRBJ2-7; CDR3 length: 16; V gene: TRBV7-9; D gene: .; CDR3 DNA: TGTGCCAGCAGCTTAGTCGGGGTGGTAGGCTCCTACGAGCAGTACTTC; CDR3 protein: CASSLVGVVGSYEQYF
clone size: .; J gene: TRBJ1-1; CDR3 length: 14; V gene: TRBV30; D gene: .; CDR3 DNA: TGTGCCTGGTATACAGACAGGTCGGACACTGAAGCTTTCTTT; CDR3 protein: CAWYTDRSDTEAFF
clone size: .; J gene: TRBJ2-3; CDR3 length: 14; V gene: TRBV6-1; D gene: .; CDR3 DNA: TGTGCCAGCATGCAACAGGGTGGTAAAGATACGCAGTATTTT; CDR3 protein: CASMQQGGKDTQYF
clone size: .; J gene: TRBJ1-1; CDR3 length: 16; V gene: TRBV6-1; D gene: TRBD1; CDR3 DNA: TGTGCCAGCAGTGTTATGACAGGGGGATTGGACACTGAAGCTTTCTTT; CDR3 protein: CASSVMTGGLDTEAFF
clone size: .; J gene: TRBJ2-1; CDR3 length: 17; V gene: TRBV18; D gene: TRBD2; CDR3 DNA: TGTGCCAGCTCACCACCGGTCCTAGCGGGGGTTCCCTATGAGCAGTTCTTC; CDR3 protein: CASSPPVLAGVPYEQFF
clone size: .; J gene: TRBJ2-3; CDR3 length: 13; V gene: TRBV11-2; D gene: .; CDR3 DNA: TGTGCCAGCAGCGGACGACCATTAGATACGCAGTATTTT; CDR3 protein: CASSGRPLDTQYF
clone size: .; J gene: TRBJ1-2; CDR3 length: 14; V gene: TRBV6-6; D gene: TRBD1; CDR3 DNA: TGTGCCAGCAGCAAGGGACAGGGCGCCTATGGCTACACCTTC; CDR3 protein: CASSKGQGAYGYTF
clone size: .; J gene: TRBJ1-5; CDR3 length: 15; V gene: TRBV30; D gene: .; CDR3 DNA: TGTGCCTGGAGGGGAACCGGGACACGGTACGGTCCCCAGCATTTT; CDR3 protein: CAWRGTGTRYGPQHF
clone size: .; J gene: TRBJ1-4; CDR3 length: 16; V gene: TRBV5-1; D gene: TRBD1; CDR3 DNA: TGCGCCAGCAGCCACAATCGACAGGGGGCGAAGGAAAAACTGTTTTTT; CDR3 protein: CASSHNRQGAKEKLFF
clone size: .; J gene: TRBJ2-1; CDR3 length: 13; V gene: TRBV15; D gene: .; CDR3 DNA: TGTGCCACCAGCAGAGATAGAGGCAGGGAGCAGTTCTTC; CDR3 protein: CATSRDRGREQFF
clone size: .; J gene: TRBJ2-3; CDR3 length: 17; V gene: TRBV7-2; D gene: .; CDR3 DNA: TGTGCCACCAGTCTCAATGGGGTAGCGGACCGCACAGATACGCAGTATTTT; CDR3 protein: CATSLNGVADRTDTQYF